This passage covers 23 T cell receptor beta chains from one sample sequenced in a study of cytomegalovirus exposure and HLA in healthy donors. PCR was performed using 60 Vbeta and 13 Jbeta primers. Produced via immunoSEQ multiplex PCR; TCRdb's table is partial and in-frame only. Of some 87,000 clones listed, around 74% are singletons. The sample was PBMCs. These receptors came from a man in his fifties in good health and CMV-seropositive.

The chain has TRBV9 and TRBJ2-1; 16 bases are a match to TRBD2. The ends lost 4 bases at V and 8 bases at J; junction bases unmatched: 6. The CDR3 totals 16 residues. Germline V gives CDR1 SGDLS, CDR2 YYNGEE. This CDR3 reads CASSPQGTSGGDEQFF. CDR3 DNA: TGTGCCAGCAGCCCTCAGGGGACTAGCGGGGGGGATGAGCAGTTCTTC.

The rearrangement links TRBV5-1 to TRBJ2-7; D is undetermined. The CDR3 runs 15 residues. Trimming shortened V by 0 bases and J by 0 bases, and 10 bases separated the two germline ends. The germline CDR1 and CDR2 sequences are SGHRS and YFSETQ. The CDR3 protein is CASSLGATVSYEQYF. The DNA of the CDR3 is TGCGCCAGCAGCTTGGGTGCCACTGTCTCCTACGAGCAGTACTTC.

This sequence joins TRBV19 and TRBJ2-5; 7 bases are a match to TRBD2. Trimming at V came to 1 base and at J to 1 base, leaving 0 bases not matched to a gene. The CDR3 spans 14 residues. CDR1 is LNHDA, CDR2 SQIVND, per germline (reference sequence). This chain's CDR3 is CASSIAGGQETQYF. The CDR3 nucleotides are TGTGCCAGTAGTATAGCGGGGGGCCAAGAGACCCAGTACTTC.

The CDR3 loop is CASSRWTGGSEKLFF. CDR3 sequence (DNA): TGTGCCAGCAGTAGATGGACAGGGGGCTCTGAAAAACTGTTTTTT. This sequence joins TRBV25-1 and TRBJ1-4; 11 bases are a match to TRBD1. With 5 bases clipped from V and 7 bases from J, the junction kept 6 bases outside the gene matches. The CDR3 spans 15 residues. Germline CDR1 reads MGHDK; CDR2 reads SYGVNS.

The J gene is TRBJ1-1, the V gene TRBV28, with 7 bases lining up with TRBD1. The J segment lost 3 bases and the V segment lost 7 bases, leaving 14 bases of the junction unmatched. CDR1 is MDHEN, CDR2 SYDVKM, per germline. The CDR3 is 16 amino acids. In nucleotides, the CDR3 is TGTGCCAGCACCCACCCCGGAGAGGGGGCGGACACTGAAGCTTTCTTT. Encoded protein: CASTHPGEGADTEAFF.

This rearrangement joins TRBV28 to TRBJ2-1, with unresolved D. This CDR3 region has 14 residues. The germline gives CDR1 MDHEN, CDR2 SYDVKM. Trimming took 5 bases from V and 0 from J, leaving 8 bases between them. CDR3 residues: CASSLALSYNEQFF. DNA of the CDR3: TGTGCCAGCAGTCTCGCGCTCTCCTACAATGAGCAGTTCTTC.

This chain uses TRBV4-1 with TRBJ1-4; D perhaps matches TRBD1 (5 bases). Germline CDR1 MGHRA, CDR2 YSYEKL. Between the trimmed V and J ends, which lost 1 base and 5 bases, there was a span of 11 bases. The CDR3 covers 15 residues. Here the CDR3 reads CASSQGQITNEKLFF. The DNA for the CDR3 is TGCGCCAGCAGCCAAGGACAGATAACAAATGAAAAACTGTTTTTT.

This clone was picked up a small number of times. Compared with germline, one end of the junction differs, possibly owing to a read error. The V call is TRBV5-4, the J call TRBJ1-2, with TRBD1 matching over 9 bases. The germline V gene has CDR1 SGHNT and CDR2 YYREEE (reference sequence). This CDR3 is built from 14 residues. The CDR3 DNA follows: TGTGCCAGCAGCTACCGGGACAGGGTAACCGGCTACCCCTTC. It translates to CASSYRDRVTGYPF.

The rearrangement uses TRBV18 and TRBJ1-3; weak D call: TRBD1 (5 bases). Germline-derived CDR1 and CDR2 are KGHSH and LQKENI. This CDR3 region has 17 residues. The germline V and J ends were trimmed by 3 bases and 0 bases, with 15 bases remaining between them. The CDR3 DNA sequence: TGTGCCAGCTCACCGTTAGCCGCAGGGCCCTCTGGAAACACCATATATTTT. It codes for CASSPLAAGPSGNTIYF.

The chain uses TRBV2 and TRBJ2-7; perhaps TRBD2 as D (6 bases). The CDR3 is 14 residues long. V was trimmed by 6 bases and J by 0 bases, leaving 12 bases between them. Per germline, CDR1 SNHLY and CDR2 FYNNEI. CDR3 nucleotides: TGTGCCAGCAGGCGGGGCCGAAGCTCCTACGAGCAGTACTTC. This gives the protein CASRRGRSSYEQYF.

The chain has TRBV6-4 and TRBJ2-2; D ambiguous. Trimming took off 0 bases at V and 6 bases at J, with 5 bases between the two ends. Germline CDR1 MRHNA, CDR2 SNTAGT. The CDR3 has 13 amino acids. This CDR3 reads CASSDSGAGELFF. The CDR3 DNA reads TGTGCCAGCAGTGACTCGGGCGCCGGGGAGCTGTTTTTT.

The CDR3 region is CASSLGTSLPTDTQYF. Written as DNA, the CDR3 is TGCGCCAGCAGCCTGGGGACTAGCTTACCCACAGATACGCAGTATTTT. The V call is TRBV4-1, the J call TRBJ2-3; TRBD2 matches 9 bases. Germline lookup yields CDR1 MGHRA and CDR2 YSYEKL. The V gene end was trimmed by 4 bases and the J gene end by 2 bases; junction bases not matched to a gene: 7. The CDR3 extends over 16 amino acids.

V and J are TRBV6-5 and TRBJ1-3, with D perhaps TRBD1 (6 bases). In germline, CDR1 is MNHEY, CDR2 SVGAGI. This CDR3 is built from 14 residues. The ends were cut back, 4 bases at V and 2 bases at J, with 9 bases in the middle. This CDR3 is CASSFQGTGNTIYF. The CDR3 DNA is TGTGCCAGCAGTTTCCAGGGGACTGGAAACACCATATATTTT.

The V and J genes are TRBV19 and TRBJ1-1; D is unclear. CDR1 LNHDA and CDR2 SQIVND come from the germline V gene (reference sequence). The V gene lost 1 base and the J gene lost 3 bases, with 12 bases spanning the gap. The CDR3 spans 15 residues. CDR3 nucleotides: TGTGCCAGTAGTATAGGAGGGTCTTCGTACACTGAAGCTTTCTTT. Amino acid sequence: CASSIGGSSYTEAFF.

This clone was found once. The chain employs TRBV30 and TRBJ1-2; 8 nucleotides align to TRBD1. The ends lost 0 bases at V and 3 bases at J; junction bases unmatched: 9. Germline loops: CDR1 GTSNPN, CDR2 SVGIG (reference sequence). The CDR3 runs 16 residues. DNA of the CDR3: TGTGCCTGGAGTGTTGGTTTGGGACAGGACTACTATGGCTACACCTTC. This encodes CAWSVGLGQDYYGYTF.

The rearrangement links TRBV29-1 to TRBJ1-1; weak D call: TRBD1 (5 bases). With 4 bases removed from V and 2 bases from J, the gap between germline ends came to 11 bases. The germline gives CDR1 SQVTM, CDR2 ANQGSEA. The CDR3 length is 13 residues. The CDR3, as DNA: TGCAGCGTTGGGACAAGTTCCAACACTGAAGCTTTCTTT. Its protein is CSVGTSSNTEAFF.

This clone has a single count. The chain uses TRBV9 and TRBJ2-7; 7 nucleotides line up with TRBD2. The CDR3 has 13 amino acids. Germline CDR1 is SGDLS and CDR2 is YYNGEE. Trimming at V came to 3 bases and at J to 5 bases, leaving 5 bases not matched to a gene. The CDR3 here is CASSERTSDEQYF. The DNA for the CDR3 is TGTGCCAGCAGCGAAAGGACTAGTGACGAGCAGTACTTC.

The CDR3 sequence: CASRSLTGLGYTF. The CDR3 DNA sequence: TGTGCCAGCAGATCACTGACAGGGCTTGGCTACACCTTC. The chain has TRBV11-2 and TRBJ1-2; 7 nucleotides match TRBD1. Germline CDR1 reads SGHAT; CDR2 reads FQNNGV. The CDR3 extends over 13 amino acids. The V and J ends lost 6 bases and 7 bases, in that order; junction bases with no gene match: 8.

A single count supports this clone. V and J are TRBV7-9 and TRBJ2-2; possibly TRBD2 for D (5 bases). Trimming shortened V by 3 bases and J by 4 bases, and 12 bases separated the two germline ends. Germline CDR1 is SEHNR and CDR2 is FQNEAQ (reference sequence). This CDR3 has 15 residues. Written as DNA, the CDR3 is TGTGCCAGCAGCTTCAAAAGGGAGATCACCGGGGAGCTGTTTTTT. Its translation: CASSFKREITGELFF.

This chain uses TRBV4-3 with TRBJ1-2; a possible D gene is TRBD1 (5 bases). CDR3 size: 15 residues. CDR1 is LGHNA, CDR2 YSLEER, per germline. Trimming removed 0 bases at V and 5 bases at J, with 13 bases between. The CDR3 reads CASSQDRAGIYGYTF. CDR3 DNA: TGCGCCAGCAGCCAAGACAGGGCAGGGATATATGGCTACACCTTC.

The chain uses TRBV5-8 and TRBJ2-7; 8 nucleotides align to TRBD1. CDR1 and CDR2 (germline): SGHTS, YDEGEE. The ends lost 4 bases at V and 3 bases at J; junction bases unmatched: 21. The CDR3 loop spans 19 amino acids. DNA of the CDR3: TGTGCCAGCAGCGATCCCTACCAATTCGACGGACAGGGCGACTACGAGCAGTACTTC. It codes for CASSDPYQFDGQGDYEQYF.

This clone was counted between two and nine times. This chain uses TRBV7-9 with TRBJ2-6, with D possibly being TRBD2 (5 bases). The V gene's germline CDR1 is SEHNR and CDR2 FQNEAQ (reference sequence). The CDR3 runs to 16 residues. Trimming cost V 5 bases and J 0 bases, with 11 bases left between them. The CDR3 DNA is TGTGCCAGCAGCACCGGAGGCCACTCTGGGGCCAACGTCCTGACTTTC. Translated, it gives CASSTGGHSGANVLTF.

The V call is TRBV27, the J call TRBJ2-7; 12 nucleotides agree with TRBD1. Germline V gene sequence: CDR1 MNHEY, CDR2 SMNVEV (reference sequence). The CDR3 runs 15 residues. J was trimmed by 2 bases and V by 2 bases; bases with no gene match: 1. CDR3 in amino acids: CASSLGTGGPYEQYF. The DNA of the CDR3 is TGTGCCAGCAGTTTAGGGACAGGGGGCCCCTACGAGCAGTACTTC.